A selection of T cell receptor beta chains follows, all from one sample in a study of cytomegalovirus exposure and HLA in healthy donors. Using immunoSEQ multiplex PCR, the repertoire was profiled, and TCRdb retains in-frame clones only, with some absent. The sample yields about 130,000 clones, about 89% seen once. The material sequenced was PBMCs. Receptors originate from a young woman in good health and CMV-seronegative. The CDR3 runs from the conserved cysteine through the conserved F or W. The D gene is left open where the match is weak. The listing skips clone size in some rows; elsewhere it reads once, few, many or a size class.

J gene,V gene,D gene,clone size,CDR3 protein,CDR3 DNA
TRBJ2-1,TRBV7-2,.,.,CASSLGDTEFF,TGTGCCAGCAGCTTAGGCGATACGGAGTTCTTC
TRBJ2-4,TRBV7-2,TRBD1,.,CASSLLGTGGNIQYF,TGTGCCAGCAGCTTATTGGGTACAGGGGGGAACATTCAGTACTTC
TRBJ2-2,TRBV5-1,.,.,CASGRGTPNTGELFF,TGCGCCAGCGGGCGCGGGACCCCGAACACCGGGGAGCTGTTTTTT
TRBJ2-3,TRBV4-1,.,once,CASSQEGGRLTGTDTQYF,TGCGCCAGCAGCCAAGAAGGAGGCCGCCTAACGGGCACAGATACGCAGTATTTT
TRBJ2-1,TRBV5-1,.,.,CASSRPPERWVFSYNEQFF,TGCGCCAGCAGTCGCCCCCCCGAGAGGTGGGTTTTTTCCTACAATGAGCAGTTCTTC
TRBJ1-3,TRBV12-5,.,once,CASARTRSGNTIYF,TGTGCTAGTGCCCGGACACGCTCTGGAAACACCATATATTTT
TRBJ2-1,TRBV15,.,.,CATRDPGTYNEQFF,TGTGCCACCAGGGACCCGGGAACTTACAATGAGCAGTTCTTC
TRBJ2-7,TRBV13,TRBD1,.,CASSWAQGARYEQYF,TGTGCCAGCAGCTGGGCGCAGGGGGCAAGGTACGAGCAGTACTTC
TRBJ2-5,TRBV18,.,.,CASSPPLALETQYF,TGTGCCAGCTCACCACCTCTAGCGCTCGAGACCCAGTACTTC
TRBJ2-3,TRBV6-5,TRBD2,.,CASSYSWGGDADTQYF,TGTGCCAGCAGTTACTCGTGGGGGGGAGACGCAGATACGCAGTATTTT
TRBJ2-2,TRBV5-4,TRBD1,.,CASSSRDRGSGELFF,TGTGCCAGCAGCTCCCGGGACAGGGGATCCGGGGAGCTGTTTTTT
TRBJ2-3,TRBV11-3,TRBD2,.,CASSLTLTSGPTDTQYF,TGTGCCAGCAGCTTAACCTTGACTAGCGGCCCGACAGATACGCAGTATTTT
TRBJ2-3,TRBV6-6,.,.,CASTQSTRVRTDTQYF,TGTGCCAGCACCCAAAGTACCAGGGTACGGACAGATACGCAGTATTTT
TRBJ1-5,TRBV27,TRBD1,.,CANKMIRRQGSNQPQHF,TGTGCCAACAAAATGATCAGACGACAGGGGAGCAATCAGCCCCAGCATTTT
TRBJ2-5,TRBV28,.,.,CASSTLGGGPETQYF,TGTGCCAGCAGTACCTTGGGCGGGGGCCCCGAGACCCAGTACTTC
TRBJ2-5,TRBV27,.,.,CACGKTGQETQYF,TGTGCCTGCGGTAAGACAGGTCAAGAGACCCAGTACTTC
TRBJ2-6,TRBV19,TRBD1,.,CASSIRGQGYSGANVLTF,TGTGCCAGTAGTATAAGGGGACAGGGGTACTCTGGGGCCAACGTCCTGACTTTC